This is a list of T cell receptor beta chains from one sample in a study of blood T cell repertoires in COVID-19. Produced via immunoSEQ multiplex PCR; TCRdb's table is partial and in-frame only. This table holds about 260,000 clones, approximately 88% found once. Source material: peripheral blood. The source is a human donor in a cohort sampled during active COVID-19. Both conserved end residues are trimmed from each CDR3. D genes are given only for firm matches.

V gene,J gene,D gene,CDR3 protein
TRBV28,TRBJ2-5,NA,ASSSYKLPSGMIETQY
TRBV24-1,TRBJ2-7,TRBD1,ATSDPGTGAIHEQY
TRBV27,TRBJ2-7,TRBD1,ASSLRYTHGQGAWYEQY
TRBV4-3,TRBJ2-7,NA,ASSQVPLPQYEQY
TRBV6-6,TRBJ1-1,NA,ASTHATVNTEAF
TRBV30,TRBJ2-3,NA,AWSSLRVSTDTQY
TRBV6-5,TRBJ2-7,TRBD2,ASSTILAGVYEQY
TRBV19,TRBJ1-2,NA,ASSIAGVGYT
TRBV7-2,TRBJ1-1,NA,ASSHSHRTANTEAF
TRBV21-1,TRBJ2-7,NA,ASSKKGTTSGGAYEQY
TRBV11-2,TRBJ1-2,TRBD1,ASSLGAAGGNYGYT